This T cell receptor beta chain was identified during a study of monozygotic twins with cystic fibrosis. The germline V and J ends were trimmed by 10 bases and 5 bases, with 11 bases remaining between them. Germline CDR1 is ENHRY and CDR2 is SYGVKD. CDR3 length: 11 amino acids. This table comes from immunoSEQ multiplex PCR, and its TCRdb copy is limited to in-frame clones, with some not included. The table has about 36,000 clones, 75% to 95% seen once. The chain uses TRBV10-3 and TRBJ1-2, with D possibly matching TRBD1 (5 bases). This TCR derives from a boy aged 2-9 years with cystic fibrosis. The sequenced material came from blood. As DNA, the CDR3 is TGTGCCACCGGGGCCCTTTATGGCTACACCTTC. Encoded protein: CATGALYGYTF.